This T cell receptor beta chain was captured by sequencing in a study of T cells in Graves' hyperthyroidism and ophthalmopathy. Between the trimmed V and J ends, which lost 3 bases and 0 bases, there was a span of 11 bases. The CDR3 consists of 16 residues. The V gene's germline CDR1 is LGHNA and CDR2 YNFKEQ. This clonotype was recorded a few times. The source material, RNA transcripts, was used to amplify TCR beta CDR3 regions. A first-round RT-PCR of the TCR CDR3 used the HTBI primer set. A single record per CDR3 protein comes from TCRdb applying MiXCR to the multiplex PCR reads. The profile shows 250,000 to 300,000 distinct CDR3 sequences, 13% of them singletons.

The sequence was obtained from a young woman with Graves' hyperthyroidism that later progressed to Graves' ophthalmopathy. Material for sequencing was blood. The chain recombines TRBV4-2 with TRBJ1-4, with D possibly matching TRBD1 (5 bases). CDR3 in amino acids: CASSHAEGTTNEKLFF. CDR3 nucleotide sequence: TGTGCCAGCAGCCATGCCGAGGGGACAACTAATGAAAAACTGTTTTTT.